The clone carrying this T cell receptor beta chain has ten or more counts. Arm-PCR of CDR3 regions and iRepertoire HTBI primers were used to build TCR beta libraries. MiXCR, run by TCRdb on the multiplex PCR reads, gives a single entry per CDR3 protein. The sample carries 240,000 or so distinct CDR3 sequences, around 20% recorded once. The data were taken from a study of regulatory T cells in long-lasting Graves disease. Germline-derived CDR1 and CDR2 are SGDLS and YYNGEE. This CDR3 contains 15 residues. V lost 2 bases and J lost 2, with 13 bases in between. Time point denoted: newly diagnosed GD, antithyroid drugs for less than 3 months. Scientists built the TCR library using RNA that was extracted from PBMCs.

Sequencing was performed on peripheral blood mononuclear cells (PBMCs), taken at new diagnosis, from a patient treated with antithyroid drugs. This receptor was taken from a female donor with Graves disease. V gene TRBV9 combines with J gene TRBJ1-2; D is uncertain. CDR3 nucleotides: TGTGCCAGCAGCGTGGCCCCCGATCCGAACTATGGCTACACCTTC. This sequence encodes CASSVAPDPNYGYTF.